Presented here are 20 T cell receptor beta chains from one specimen sequenced in a study of OX40 agonist ivuxolimab in advanced cancers. Clones were read by immunoSEQ multiplex PCR, and TCRdb kept only the in-frame ones, dropping some. The sample holds around 68,000 clones, around 93% seen once. The specimen comprised CD4+ or CD8+ T cells sorted from blood, sampled in a trial of the OX40 agonist ivuxolimab. These receptors all stem from an adult with an advanced solid tumor such as melanoma, head and neck, liver or kidney cancer.

The gene calls are TRBV5-4 and TRBJ2-7; no definite D call. V dropped 0 bases and J dropped 0 bases, with 4 bases sitting between them. Per germline, CDR1 SGHNT and CDR2 YYREEE (reference sequence). CDR3 length equals 13 residues. The CDR3 region is CASSLGISYEQYF. In DNA, the CDR3 is TGTGCCAGCAGCTTGGGCATCTCCTACGAGCAGTACTTC. The full variable domain, with the rest looked up from reference TRBV5-4 and TRBJ2-7, is ETGVTQSPTHLIKTRGQQVTLRCSSQSGHNTVSWYQQALGQGPQFIFQYYREEENGRGNFPPRFSGLQFPNYSSELNVNALELDDSALYLCASSLGISYEQYFGPGTRLTVT.

This clone has only one observation. V and J are TRBV6-5 and TRBJ1-2; TRBD1 agrees at 10 bases. The CDR3 runs to 13 residues. Trimming at V came to 5 bases and at J to 4 bases, leaving 1 base not matched to a gene. The V gene's germline CDR1 is MNHEY and CDR2 SVGAGI. CDR3 bases: TGTGCCAGCAGTGGACAGGGGGTCTATGGCTACACCTTC. This gives the protein CASSGQGVYGYTF.

J is TRBJ2-1 and V is TRBV10-3; no clear D. The CDR3 spans 15 residues. Germline loops: CDR1 ENHRY, CDR2 SYGVKD. Trimming cost V 3 bases and J 0 bases, with 9 bases left between them. CDR3 in DNA: TGTGCCATCAGTGAAGGGTTGAGCTCCTACAATGAGCAGTTCTTC. It is translated as CAISEGLSSYNEQFF.

The genes are TRBV7-8 and TRBJ1-5, with TRBD1 matching over 10 bases. The ends lost 1 base at V and 2 bases at J; junction bases unmatched: 5. CDR3 size: 17 residues. Germline CDR1 reads SGHVS; CDR2 reads FQNEAQ. CDR3 DNA: TGTGCCAGCAGCTTAGGTCAGGACAGGGGGGGCAATCAGCCCCAGCATTTT. Translation gives CASSLGQDRGGNQPQHF.

The CDR3 DNA is TGTGCCAGCTCACCGATTCCCCCCCCGGACACTGAAGCTTTCTTT. It codes for CASSPIPPPDTEAFF. This chain links TRBV18 with TRBJ1-1; no clear D gene. V was pared by 3 bases and J by 3 bases, with 14 bases between. The CDR3 loop spans 15 amino acids. Germline CDR1 KGHSH, CDR2 LQKENI.

CDR3 protein: CASSSPGDPSNYGYTF. For the CDR3, the DNA is TGTGCCAGCAGTTCCCCAGGGGACCCTTCTAACTATGGCTACACCTTC. The rearrangement links TRBV6-5 to TRBJ1-2, with TRBD1 as a possible D gene (6 bases). The CDR3 has 16 amino acids. V was cut by 4 bases and J by 0 bases, with 15 bases left in between. Looked up from germline, CDR1 is MNHEY and CDR2 is SVGAGI.

This chain joins TRBV4-1 and TRBJ2-7, with D unclear. This CDR3 comprises 14 residues. Trimming shortened V by 3 bases and J by 2 bases, and 11 bases separated the two germline ends. Germline CDR1 and CDR2: MGHRA and YSYEKL. The DNA of the CDR3 is TGCGCCAGCAGCCACCAGAGGAATACCTACGAGCAGTACTTC. This codes for CASSHQRNTYEQYF.

CDR3 residues: CASSVGVGKNQPQHF. In nucleotides, the CDR3 is TGTGCCAGCAGCGTAGGTGTCGGGAAAAATCAGCCCCAGCATTTT. This chain joins TRBV9 and TRBJ1-5; unclear D gene. This CDR3 region has 15 residues. With 0 bases removed from V and 4 bases from J, the gap between germline ends came to 11 bases. Per germline, CDR1 SGDLS and CDR2 YYNGEE.

The rearrangement joins TRBV5-1 to TRBJ1-2; maybe TRBD1 (5 bases). The CDR3 is 15 amino acids. Germline V CDR1 and CDR2: SGHRS, YFSETQ. Trimming took off 4 bases at V and 4 bases at J, with 17 bases between the two ends. CDR3 protein: CASSPGPGEVYGYTF. The DNA for the CDR3 is TGCGCCAGCAGCCCCGGTCCGGGGGAGGTCTATGGCTACACCTTC.

The chain combines TRBV19 with TRBJ1-5, with D tentatively TRBD1 (6 bases). V was cut by 4 bases and J by 4 bases, with 8 bases left in between. Per the germline V gene, CDR1 is LNHDA and CDR2 is SQIVND (reference sequence). This CDR3 contains 13 residues. The CDR3 DNA follows: TGTGCCAGTAGTAAACAGGGAAATCAGCCCCAGCATTTT. Protein product: CASSKQGNQPQHF.

This CDR3 reads CASRGNEANYGYTF. The CDR3 nucleotides are TGTGCCAGTAGGGGAAACGAGGCTAACTATGGCTACACCTTC. This chain links TRBV19 with TRBJ1-2; no clear D gene. Germline V gene data show CDR1 as LNHDA and CDR2 as SQIVND (reference sequence). Deletions cut 6 bases from V and 0 bases from J, with 11 bases between. The CDR3 totals 14 residues.

The rearrangement uses TRBV6-4 and TRBJ2-5; no reliable D call. The CDR3 spans 15 residues. V was trimmed by 0 bases and J by 3 bases, leaving 11 bases between them. The germline gives CDR1 MRHNA, CDR2 SNTAGT. Here the CDR3 DNA reads TGTGCCAGCAGTGACTCGAGACTCAGAAAAGAGACCCAGTACTTC. This sequence encodes CASSDSRLRKETQYF.

The J gene is TRBJ1-3, the V gene TRBV6-6, with 8 bases matching TRBD1. Germline CDR1 and CDR2: MNHNY and SVGAGI (reference sequence). The CDR3 has 15 residues. Losses at the gene ends were 5 bases for V and 1 base for J; bases not matched to a gene: 4. CDR3 bases: TGTGCCAGCAGTACTACAGGGGGTTCTGGAAACACCATATATTTT. This encodes CASSTTGGSGNTIYF.

The genes are TRBV28 and TRBJ1-2; 8 positions agree with TRBD1. With 6 bases clipped from V and 0 bases from J, the junction kept 9 bases outside the gene matches. The CDR3 has 16 amino acids. Germline-derived CDR1 and CDR2 are MDHEN and SYDVKM. For the CDR3, the DNA is TGTGCCAGCAGCCGACAGGGGTTTGCGCCTAACTATGGCTACACCTTC. This encodes CASSRQGFAPNYGYTF.

This chain uses TRBV9 with TRBJ1-3, with 8 bases matching TRBD1. The junction had 7 bases not matched to a gene; V was cut back by 4 bases and J by 1 base. Germline CDR1 SGDLS, CDR2 YYNGEE. This CDR3 contains 16 residues. The CDR3 here is CASSTRQGRSGNTIYF. DNA for the CDR3: TGTGCCAGCAGCACCCGACAGGGGCGTTCTGGAAACACCATATATTTT.

The genes are TRBV5-1 and TRBJ2-5; possibly TRBD2 for D (5 bases). Germline CDR1 and CDR2: SGHRS and YFSETQ. This CDR3 comprises 12 residues. Trimming stripped 4 bases from V and 7 bases from J, with 11 bases between. The CDR3 loop is CASSPGGWTQYF. As DNA, the CDR3 is TGCGCCAGCAGCCCGGGCGGGTGGACCCAGTACTTC.

This sequence joins TRBV7-3 and TRBJ1-1, with D perhaps TRBD1 (5 bases). Germline V gene data show CDR1 as SGHTA and CDR2 as FQGTGA. V gave up 1 base and J gave up 6 bases, with 9 bases separating them. This CDR3 spans 13 amino acids. CDR3 residues: CASSLRAGSEAFF. CDR3 in DNA: TGTGCCAGCAGCTTAAGGGCAGGGTCTGAAGCTTTCTTT.

V is TRBV5-1 and J is TRBJ2-3, with a possible D match to TRBD1 (6 bases). The CDR3 spans 14 residues. Looked up from germline, CDR1 is SGHRS and CDR2 is YFSETQ. The V end was cut by 6 bases, the J end by 0 bases, with 11 bases between. The CDR3 nucleotides are TGCGCCAGCAAGCAGGGGCCCAGCACAGATACGCAGTATTTT. Amino acid sequence: CASKQGPSTDTQYF.

The chain uses TRBV5-4 and TRBJ2-3; maybe TRBD1 (5 bases). The CDR3 consists of 16 residues. Germline values: CDR1 SGHNT, CDR2 YYREEE (reference sequence). The V end was cut by 5 bases, the J end by 0 bases, with 16 bases between. The CDR3 region is CASRTSGAASTDTQYF. The CDR3 region has the DNA TGTGCCAGCAGGACCTCTGGGGCGGCCAGCACAGATACGCAGTATTTT.

The J gene is TRBJ2-7, the V gene TRBV7-2; D is tentatively TRBD1 or TRBD2 (5 bases each). In germline, CDR1 is SGHTA, CDR2 FQGNSA. The CDR3 totals 14 residues. Trimming shortened V by 2 bases and J by 6 bases, and 14 bases separated the two germline ends. The CDR3 here is CASSLSRGEAEQYF. CDR3 coding DNA: TGTGCCAGCAGCTTAAGCAGAGGGGAAGCCGAGCAGTACTTC. Looking up the rest from reference TRBV7-2 and TRBJ2-7 gives the full variable domain: GAGVSQSPSNKVTEKGKDVELRCDPISGHTALYWYRQSLGQGLEFLIYFQGNSAPDKSGLPSDRFSAERTGGSVSTLTIQRTQQEDSAVYLCASSLSRGEAEQYFGPGTRLTVT.